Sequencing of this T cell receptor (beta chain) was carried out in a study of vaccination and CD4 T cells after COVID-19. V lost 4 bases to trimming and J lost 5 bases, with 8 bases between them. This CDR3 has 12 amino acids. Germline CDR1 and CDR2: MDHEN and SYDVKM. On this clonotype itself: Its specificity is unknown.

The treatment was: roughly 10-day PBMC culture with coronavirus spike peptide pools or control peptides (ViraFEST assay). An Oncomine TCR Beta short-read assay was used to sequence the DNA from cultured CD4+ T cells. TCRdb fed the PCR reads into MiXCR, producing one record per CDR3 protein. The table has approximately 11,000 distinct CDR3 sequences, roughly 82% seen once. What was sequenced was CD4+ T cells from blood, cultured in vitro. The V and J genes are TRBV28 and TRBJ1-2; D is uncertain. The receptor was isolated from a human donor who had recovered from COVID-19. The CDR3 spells CASSSGYYGYTF. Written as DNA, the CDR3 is TGTGCCAGCAGTTCCGGTTATTATGGCTACACCTTC.